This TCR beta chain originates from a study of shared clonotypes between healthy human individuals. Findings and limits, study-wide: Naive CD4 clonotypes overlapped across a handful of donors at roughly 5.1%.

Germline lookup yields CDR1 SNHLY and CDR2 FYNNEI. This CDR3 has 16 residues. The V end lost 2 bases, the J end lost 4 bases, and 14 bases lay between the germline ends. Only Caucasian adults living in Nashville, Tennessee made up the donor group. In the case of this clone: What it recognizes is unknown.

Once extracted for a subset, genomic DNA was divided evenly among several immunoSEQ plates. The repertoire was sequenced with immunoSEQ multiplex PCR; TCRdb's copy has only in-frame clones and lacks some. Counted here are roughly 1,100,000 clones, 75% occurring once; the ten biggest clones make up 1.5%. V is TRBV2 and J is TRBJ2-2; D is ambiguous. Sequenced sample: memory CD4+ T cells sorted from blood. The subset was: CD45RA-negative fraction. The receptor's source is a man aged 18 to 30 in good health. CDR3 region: CASSESPPRSTGELFF. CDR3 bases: TGTGCCAGCAGTGAATCCCCCCCCCGTTCCACCGGGGAGCTGTTTTTT.